This note documents a single T cell receptor (beta chain) sequence. This clone occurred a few times. Its target antigen remains unknown. One base away there is no much larger clone; base qualities are not given. In Seattle, one collaborating source enrolled patients while the infection was active and tracked those patients longitudinally over the course of disease. Whole blood was collected in K2EDTA tubes by collaborating institutions according to the institutions' own protocols. For TCRbeta analysis, collaborator samples were shipped as frozen whole blood, as isolated PBMCs, or as DNA extracted from either sample type. The sample comes from a study of blood T cell repertoires in COVID-19 (dated by TCRdb to 2020 to 2021). Regarding the complete study: The collaborator samples originated in the United States, Italy and Spain and spanned the acute and convalescent phases of COVID-19. The prospective study material was composed of cDNA or gDNA derived from T cells, B-cell-depleted T cells, or PBMCs. Deeply sampled blood TCRbeta repertoires from subjects exposed to, actively infected with, or recovered from COVID-19 were included in the dataset. A freely available public database, intended as a resource for researchers studying the immune response to SARS-CoV-2, is where the repertoires were released. The samples were drawn from two sources: the first 160 participants of the ongoing ImmuneRACE study, and fewer than 1,500 subjects contributed by 6 global collaborators. Sample metadata almost always included a de-identified subject ID, COVID-19 status, age in years and sex. Where available, HLA class I and class II types were obtained from metadata supplied by the sample provider rather than from assay-based typing.

Broad study findings and their caveats: The quantity of clinical and demographic metadata differed by source and by participant and was supplied without curation.

TCRbeta CDR3 regions were amplified from genomic DNA by means of the immunoSEQ Assay, a bias-controlled multiplex PCR. As for how the authors treated the data: The number of nucleated cells in each sample was estimated from the amplification of reference gene primers within the assay. Sequence reads were collapsed and filtered to measure the absolute abundance of every unique TCRbeta CDR3 rearrangement. For each sample, productive Simpson clonality was calculated as the square root of Simpson's diversity index over productive rearrangements. Sourced from immuneACCESS, this table was stored by TCRdb with only in-frame sequences that have V and J called. A share of the clones is absent; for the studies checked, an unresolved V gene accounts for under half, and the remainder has no known explanation. V and J calls and clone size are copied from that table; D and trimming were computed from the DNA. The sample table records about 480,000 clones; around 90% of these occur just once. In total, the top ten clones hold around 7.8% of the sample.

What was sequenced was peripheral blood. The source of this sequence is a woman in her 50s with COVID-19, enrolled during active disease.

The nucleotide sequence is TGTGCCGGCGAACAGGTTTCAGGAAACACCATATATTTT. Its translation reads: CAGEQVSGNTIYF. The chain is made from TRBV30 and TRBJ1-3; TRBD1 could be the D gene, as 5 bases match. Trimming at the junction amounts to 8 bases on V and 4 bases on J, and the germline ends lie 15 bases apart. The CDR3 goes from the cysteine to the phenylalanine over 13 residues. Only the CDR3 DNA is retained, 39 bases long and in frame from the first base. CDR1 and CDR2 are drawn from the germline V gene (reference sequence): GTSNPN, SVGIG.